This T cell receptor (beta chain) was obtained from a study of naive and memory T cell subsets (dated by TCRdb to 2016 to 2017). Looking at the study overall: The figure summarizing the skin biopsy and whole blood samples listed around 10 blood donors, 7 tuberculin skin test biopsies and 3 saline control biopsies. As previously described, skin biopsies were taken from tuberculin skin test sites or from saline-injected control sites and processed for RNA extraction. Usually PCR2 was run as a SYBR Green qPCR and stopped at a set threshold, although low-input samples could use end-point PCR (approximately 6 cycles) instead. Beyond this particular receptor, the publication reports: Details of skin biopsy collection and RNA processing were not given in the paper but were referenced to earlier studies. The RNA-based method was acknowledged as potentially sensitive to TCR transcript changes with T cell activation and differentiation. Higher TCR numbers at tuberculin skin test sites were interpreted as T cell infiltration of a delayed type IV hypersensitivity reaction. Both types of skin biopsy reportedly yielded TCR sequences, though far more TCRs came from tuberculin skin test sites.

What this sample's treatment or condition label stands for: skin biopsy from PPD injection site in Mantoux-positive individual. The study described a robust, sensitive protocol for amplifying, sequencing and analyzing TCRs, using 3' ligation of a UMI-containing oligonucleotide to TCR cDNA. In individuals with a positive Mantoux test, tuberculin skin test biopsies were taken from sites that had been injected with PPD. Total RNA was treated with RQ1 DNase, without cell sorting, prior to reverse transcription, with an input of roughly 1 to 1000 ng being targeted. Libraries were prepared from skin biopsies and whole blood so that pipeline robustness could be tested in samples in which T cells form a minority population. Libraries were prepared through UMI-ligation and nested PCR. The ligated cDNA was amplified in four rounds of PCR with nested alpha and beta constant region primers together with the SP2 primer. For the blood and skin samples, reverse transcription of TCR RNA was done with SuperScript IV along with alpha and beta constant region primers. An oligonucleotide carrying the Illumina SP2 primer and a UMI was ligated to the 3' end of the cDNA by means of T4 RNA ligase 1. To prevent hairpin formation, the 12-nucleotide UMI was made up of two random hexamers with an eight-base spacer between them. From the second PCR onward, the TCR alpha and beta chain libraries were handled separately, and dual indexing was used for multiplexing. After pooling, the indexed libraries were analyzed by capillary electrophoresis and sequenced on either an Illumina MiSeq or NextSeq. PhiX DNA at about 4.5-8% was added to the libraries to raise base diversity and improve cluster recognition. In the paper's pipeline: Demultiplexor took UMIs from read 2, joined the UMIs to the TCR sequence from read 1, and separated reads according to sample indices. Decombinator identified V and J genes and V-J junctions and gave each TCR a five-part identifier that included V and J deletions. UMIs were used by Collapsinator to correct sequencing errors and PCR amplification heterogeneity, so that a UMI-based abundance was obtained for each TCR. CDR3Translator turned identifiers into nucleotide sequence, translated that sequence into amino acids, and pulled out CDR3 regions based on terminal motifs. After normalization to the amount of input RNA, error-corrected alpha and beta TCR counts from blood and skin were compared. The public sequencing data were trimmed at Q25 with fastp and processed into clonotypes with MiXCR by TCRdb, which kept only in-frame beta chains. Each record represents a unique CDR3 protein, reported with the most common genes and DNA among its rows. The V and J calls were determined by TCRdb, not by the authors. For this sample the table gives fewer than 35,000 distinct CDR3 sequences, of which roughly 6.6% were detected only once. Roughly 3.3% of the sample rests with the top ten.

Relative to germline, V is 3 bases shorter and J is 3 bases shorter, with 18 bases between their ends. The CDR3, cysteine through phenylalanine, is 17 amino acids long. The sequence is cut down to CDR3 DNA, 51 bases in frame from base 1. This clonotype was observed many times. Its antigen specificity is not known. Nothing much larger sits one base from this clone, and base qualities are not available. The rearranged segments are TRBV12-3 or TRBV12-4 and TRBJ1-5; the D gene is possibly TRBD1, with 5 bases matching. This receptor was obtained from an adult in good health. The sequences come from skin, collected from a tuberculin skin test site. The CDR3 reads CASSFFAARGDNQPQHF. The sequence in DNA is TGTGCCAGCAGTTTTTTCGCGGCACGGGGGGACAATCAGCCCCAGCATTTT.